A selection of T cell receptor beta chains follows, all from one sample in a study of technical replicates of blood from several donors. Profiling relied on immunoSEQ multiplex PCR, and the TCRdb table lists in-frame clones only, not all of them. The profile covers 74,000 or so clones, with roughly 91% appearing a single time and about 0.4% taken by the ten largest. The source material was T cells isolated from PBMCs. Every receptor here comes from a human donor in good health. Each CDR3 is given without its conserved first and last residue. Each record gives: V gene, CDR3 protein.

v_call: TRBV27; cdr3_aa: ASSLTGGGREQF
v_call: TRBV10-3; cdr3_aa: AISTGTGIPYEQY
v_call: TRBV6-1; cdr3_aa: ASSELIGGRDEQF
v_call: TRBV4-1; cdr3_aa: ASSLRGSIYEQY
v_call: TRBV4-3; cdr3_aa: ASSQGAGKVHGYT
v_call: TRBV7-3; cdr3_aa: ASSLVGGTDTQY
v_call: TRBV2; cdr3_aa: ASSEADSNQPQH
v_call: TRBV2; cdr3_aa: ASNIAGLGNEKLF
v_call: TRBV28; cdr3_aa: ASSLAGARDTQY
v_call: TRBV5-5; cdr3_aa: ASSWGLENGYT
v_call: TRBV10-3; cdr3_aa: AINREANQPQH
v_call: TRBV29-1; cdr3_aa: SVSQGTGNTIY
v_call: TRBV20-1; cdr3_aa: SARDSEQF
v_call: TRBV7-3; cdr3_aa: ASSSGTARDEQY
v_call: TRBV6-5; cdr3_aa: ASRGTGLKGTEAF
v_call: TRBV9; cdr3_aa: ASSVAFSAGGLDTQY
v_call: TRBV7-9; cdr3_aa: ASSKTGFSDTQY
v_call: TRBV4-1; cdr3_aa: ASSQSPPGTEEEKLF
v_call: TRBV6-5; cdr3_aa: ASSDLRGSTIY
v_call: TRBV4-1; cdr3_aa: ASSQDRAGLGGEQY
v_call: TRBV6-6; cdr3_aa: ASSLWRTSTDTQY
v_call: TRBV7-9; cdr3_aa: ATAVLQETQY
v_call: TRBV4-2; cdr3_aa: ASSPRLATYEQY
v_call: TRBV28; cdr3_aa: ASSFSRWGVGANVLT
v_call: TRBV29-1; cdr3_aa: SVEGLRRQEEAF
v_call: TRBV5-1; cdr3_aa: ASSYGTGGIYEQY
v_call: TRBV11-3; cdr3_aa: ASSLRAGDNYGYT